This TCR beta chain was retrieved from a study of T cell responses to AZD1222 COVID-19 vaccine. Clones were read by immunoSEQ multiplex PCR, and TCRdb kept only the in-frame ones, dropping some. This repertoire shows around 130,000 clones, approximately 86% found once; its top ten account for 9% to 15%. Of note for this clone: The antigen remains undetermined.

Findings of the study overall: Variant regions that are unmutated are reportedly the target of nearly half of spike-specific TCRs. Spike-specific TCR breadth and depth were elevated following two AZD1222 doses.

Trimming removed 4 bases from V and 0 bases from J, with 7 bases in between. This CDR3 has 14 residues. From germline, CDR1 is SGHTA and CDR2 FQGNSA. The sequence was collected from an adult in good health. Here the sequenced sample was peripheral blood, taken on day 0 of AZD1222 vaccination. V gene TRBV7-2 combines with J gene TRBJ1-5; D gene ambiguous. DNA of the CDR3: TGTGCCAGCAGCTCCCTAGATAGCAATCAGCCCCAGCATTTT. It translates to CASSSLDSNQPQHF.